Listed below are T cell receptor beta chains from one sample, sequenced in a study of regulatory T cells in long-lasting Graves disease. TCRdb recomputed calls from the multiplex PCR reads with MiXCR, one row per CDR3 protein. The sample has approximately 400,000 distinct CDR3 sequences, under 15% seen once. The sample was also reused in another study, on T cells in Graves' hyperthyroidism and ophthalmopathy.

The source material was peripheral blood mononuclear cells (PBMCs), sampled at new diagnosis, from a patient treated with antithyroid drugs. The source of these receptors is a woman between 25 and 40 years old with Graves disease. CDR3s include the opening cysteine and the closing phenylalanine or tryptophan. The D gene is left open where the match is weak. Clone size is given for some rows only: seen once, a few or many times, or a class if the clone is expanded.

.,TRBD2,TRBV20-1,TRBJ2-7,TGCAGTGCTAGGGGACTAGCGGGAGGAGGGTTCTACGAGCAGTACTTC,CSARGLAGGGFYEQYF
.,TRBD1,TRBV20-1,TRBJ1-5,TGCAGTGCTCGAGAGGACAGGGGGGGAAACAATCAGCCCCAGCATTTT,CSAREDRGGNNQPQHF
.,TRBD2,TRBV20-1,TRBJ2-5,TGCAGTGCTAGAGCCCGACTAGCGGTCCAAGAGACCCAGTACTTC,CSARARLAVQETQYF
few,TRBD1,TRBV7-9,TRBJ1-5,TGTGCCAGCAGCTTAGTAGGACAGGGGCAGCCCCAGCATTTT,CASSLVGQGQPQHF
many,.,TRBV5-5,TRBJ1-1,TGTGCCAGCAGCTCACCCCTGACAGGACGAAGGGAAGCTTTCTTT,CASSSPLTGRREAFF
.,TRBD2,TRBV6-1,TRBJ2-1,TGTGCCAGCACCAGCGGGAGAATCAACAATGAGCAGTTCTTC,CASTSGRINNEQFF
.,TRBD1,TRBV5-6,TRBJ1-5,TGTGCCAGCAGCTTCGGACAGGGTGGCGGGCCCCAGCATTTT,CASSFGQGGGPQHF
.,.,TRBV29-1,TRBJ1-2,TGCAGCGTCGCAACGGGGGACTATGGCTACACCTTC,CSVATGDYGYTF
many,.,TRBV2,TRBJ1-4,TGTGCCAGCCACCTTGGTAGGGGTAATGAAAAACTGTTTTTT,CASHLGRGNEKLFF
many,TRBD1,TRBV20-1,TRBJ2-5,TGCAGTGCGGGGGGACAGGGGCACGGAGAGACCCAGTACTTC,CSAGGQGHGETQYF
many,.,TRBV11-2,TRBJ2-5,TGTGCCAGCAGCTTGGGCGGGGACGAGACCCAGTACTTC,CASSLGGDETQYF
.,.,TRBV12-3/TRBV12-4,TRBJ2-1,TGTGCCAGCAGTTCGGTAAGGACTCCCGCCGGTGAGCAGTTCTTC,CASSSVRTPAGEQFF
.,.,TRBV5-5,TRBJ2-1,TGTGCCAGCAACTTGGAAGCAGACTACAATGAGCAGTTCTTC,CASNLEADYNEQFF
.,.,TRBV20-1,TRBJ2-5,TGCAGTGCTACTGGTCCAGACCAAGAGACCCAGTACTTC,CSATGPDQETQYF
many,TRBD1,TRBV12-3/TRBV12-4,TRBJ1-2,TGTGCCAGCAGTTTCGACAGGGTCGGCTATGGCTACACCTTC,CASSFDRVGYGYTF
.,.,TRBV12-3/TRBV12-4,TRBJ2-4,TGTGCCAGCAGCGGAGGGGGAGCCAAAAACATTCAGTACTTC,CASSGGGAKNIQYF
many,.,TRBV7-3,TRBJ2-3,TGTGCCAGCAGCTTAGGACAGACTACAGATACGCAGTATTTT,CASSLGQTTDTQYF
many,TRBD2,TRBV7-9,TRBJ2-7,TGTGCCAGCAGCTACGGACTAGCGGGAGGTTGGTACGAGCAGTACTTC,CASSYGLAGGWYEQYF
.,.,TRBV20-1,TRBJ2-3,TGCAGTGCCACCCCAGGGTCTAAAGATACGCAGTATTTT,CSATPGSKDTQYF
many,TRBD2,TRBV4-2,TRBJ2-3,TGTGCCAGCAGCCAAGTGGCGGGAGGGTGGTCAGATACGCAGTATTTT,CASSQVAGGWSDTQYF
many,TRBD2,TRBV2,TRBJ2-7,TGTGCCAGCAAGGGTAGCGGGAGACCCTACGAGCAGTACTTC,CASKGSGRPYEQYF
few,.,TRBV7-2,TRBJ2-5,TGTGCCAGCAGCTTAGGGCAGGTAGAGACCCAGTACTTC,CASSLGQVETQYF
many,TRBD1,TRBV5-5,TRBJ1-6,TGTGCCAGCGACAGGGAAGGCCTGAATTCACCCCTCCACTTT,CASDREGLNSPLHF
.,.,TRBV24-1,TRBJ1-3,TGTGCCACCAGTGATGGGGGAAACACCATATATTTT,CATSDGGNTIYF
.,TRBD2,TRBV14,TRBJ2-4,TGTGCCAGCAGCATAACACCGGGACTAGCGCCACTAGCCAAAAACATTCAGTACTTC,CASSITPGLAPLAKNIQYF
few,TRBD2,TRBV7-9,TRBJ2-1,TGTGCCAGCAGCCTACTAGCGATTGGGACCTACAATGAGCAGTTCTTC,CASSLLAIGTYNEQFF
few,.,TRBV2,TRBJ2-1,TGTGCCAGCAGTGAAGCACGCCCAGCACCCTACAATGAGCAGTTCTTC,CASSEARPAPYNEQFF
many,.,TRBV2,TRBJ2-3,TGTGCCAGCATTTCGGGATTAGCCGGGAGTGGTTGGATTCGGACAGATACGCAGTATTTT,CASISGLAGSGWIRTDTQYF
many,.,TRBV30,TRBJ2-7,TGTGCCTGGAGGTTCACAGGGACGGCATCCTACGAGCAGTACTTC,CAWRFTGTASYEQYF
.,.,TRBV18,TRBJ2-7,TGTGCCAGCTCACCCAATTCCGAGCAGTACTTC,CASSPNSEQYF
many,TRBD1,TRBV6-9,TRBJ2-5,TGTGCCAGCAGTTACCCGGGACAGGGCGAGACCCAGTACTTC,CASSYPGQGETQYF
.,.,TRBV5-1,TRBJ2-6,TGCGCCAGCAGCTTGTACGTAAGCTCTGGGGCCAACGTCCTGACTTTC,CASSLYVSSGANVLTF
few,.,TRBV9,TRBJ2-2,TGTGCCAGCAGCGTAGACATGAGGCTTCTGAACACCGGGGAGCTGTTTTTT,CASSVDMRLLNTGELFF
many,.,TRBV28,TRBJ2-7,TGTGCCAGCAGTCCAGGGGCAGACGAGCAGTACTTC,CASSPGADEQYF
many,TRBD1,TRBV20-1,TRBJ2-7,TGCAGTGCTAAGGGGGACAGGGATTACGAGCAGTACTTC,CSAKGDRDYEQYF
many,TRBD2,TRBV5-1,TRBJ2-1,TGCGCCAGCAGCTTGGTGGGACTAGCGGCTAATGAGCAGTTCTTC,CASSLVGLAANEQFF
.,.,TRBV10-3,TRBJ1-1,TGTGCCATCAGTGAGTCGACAGGACGCGGCACTGAAGCTTTCTTT,CAISESTGRGTEAFF
.,TRBD1,TRBV9,TRBJ2-1,TGTGCCAGCAGCCAAGCATCCCAGGGGGCCTACAATGAGCAGTTCTTC,CASSQASQGAYNEQFF
few,TRBD2,TRBV6-2/TRBV6-3,TRBJ2-1,TGTGCCAGCAGTTACCGGGAGGGGTACAATGAGCAGTTCTTC,CASSYREGYNEQFF
many,.,TRBV2,TRBJ2-1,TGTGCCAGCAGTGTAAGGCCCGAGCAGTTCTTC,CASSVRPEQFF
many,.,TRBV20-1,TRBJ1-5,TGCAGTGCTAGAGATCGAGGGAAATTTAGCAATCAGCCCCAGCATTTT,CSARDRGKFSNQPQHF
many,TRBD1,TRBV6-2/TRBV6-3,TRBJ2-7,TGTGCCAGCAGTTCCTATGCCGGGACAGTAACCTCCTACGAGCAGTACTTC,CASSSYAGTVTSYEQYF
many,.,TRBV7-9,TRBJ2-4,TGTGCCAGCAGCTTAAATCCTAGGATCGGCAAAAACATTCAGTACTTC,CASSLNPRIGKNIQYF
many,TRBD1,TRBV7-2,TRBJ2-3,TGTGCCAGCAGCTCCCTTGACAGGGGCACAGATACGCAGTATTTT,CASSSLDRGTDTQYF
many,TRBD2,TRBV7-2,TRBJ2-7,TGTGCCAGCAGCTCGCGCGGGAGCTTCGGATCCTACGAGCAGTACTTC,CASSSRGSFGSYEQYF
many,.,TRBV2,TRBJ2-1,TGTGCCAGCGAGGGGGCGGGAGAGGGATACAATGAGCAGTTCTTC,CASEGAGEGYNEQFF
.,.,TRBV20-1,TRBJ2-2,TGCAGTGCTAGCTACGGGAACACCGGGGAGCTGTTTTTT,CSASYGNTGELFF
many,.,TRBV28,TRBJ2-3,TGTGCCAGCAGTTTGGGGACGCAAACAGATACGCAGTATTTT,CASSLGTQTDTQYF
many,TRBD2,TRBV11-3,TRBJ2-1,TGTGCCAGCAGCCAATTGGGACTAGCGGGGTACAATGAGCAGTTCTTC,CASSQLGLAGYNEQFF
many,TRBD2,TRBV7-3,TRBJ2-3,TGTGCCAGCAGCTCTGGGACTAGCGGGAGTCAAGATACGCAGTATTTT,CASSSGTSGSQDTQYF
many,TRBD1,TRBV29-1,TRBJ2-1,TGCAGCGTTGAACGGCCGGAGGACAGGGGTTCCAATGAGCAGTTCTTC,CSVERPEDRGSNEQFF
many,TRBD1,TRBV12-3/TRBV12-4,TRBJ1-5,TGTGCCAGCAGCCTCAACAGGGGGCTGCGACAGCCCCAGCATTTT,CASSLNRGLRQPQHF
.,.,TRBV2,TRBJ2-5,TGTGCCAGCATGAGGGCGGCGGGAGAGACCCAGTACTTC,CASMRAAGETQYF
.,TRBD2,TRBV6-2/TRBV6-3,TRBJ2-4,TGTGCCAGCAGTCTCGAGCGGGAGGGCCTATACATTCAGTACTTC,CASSLEREGLYIQYF
once,.,TRBV29-1,TRBJ2-7,.,CSVGPVLRDEQYF
many,.,TRBV5-1,TRBJ2-2,TGCGCCAGCAGCTCGCCGGTCCCCGGGGAGCTGTTTTTT,CASSSPVPGELFF
few,TRBD2,TRBV6-2/TRBV6-3,TRBJ2-7,TGTGCCACCTCCCAGGCGGGAGCCTCCTACGAGCAGTACTTC,CATSQAGASYEQYF
many,TRBD1,TRBV2,TRBJ1-1,TGTGCCAGCAGTTGGGGGGGACAGAAAAACACTGAAGCTTTCTTT,CASSWGGQKNTEAFF
many,TRBD1,TRBV5-1,TRBJ1-1,TGCGCCAGCAGCGGATCAGGGGGGAACACTGAAGCTTTCTTT,CASSGSGGNTEAFF